A selection of T cell receptor beta chains follows, all from one sample in a study of cytomegalovirus exposure and HLA in healthy donors. Using immunoSEQ multiplex PCR, the repertoire was profiled, and TCRdb retains in-frame clones only, with some absent. The sample comprises tens of thousands of clones, about 73% of which are singletons, and over 12% rests with the top ten. Sequenced input: PBMCs. The origin of the receptors is a woman aged 45 to 65 in good health and CMV-seropositive. CDR3s include the opening cysteine and the closing phenylalanine or tryptophan. The D gene is left open where the match is weak. Some rows mark clone size as missing; the rest say once, few, many or name a class of expanded clone.

j_gene | d_gene | v_gene | abundance | CDR3aa | CDR3nt
TRBJ2-3 | NA | TRBV6-1 | few | CASSDQPGHSTDTQYF | TGTGCCAGCAGTGACCAACCGGGACACAGCACAGATACGCAGTATTTT
TRBJ2-3 | TRBD2 | TRBV9 | NA | CASSLRPSGSTDTQYF | TGTGCCAGCAGCTTAAGGCCTAGCGGGAGCACAGATACGCAGTATTTT
TRBJ2-2 | NA | TRBV2 | once | CASSQTTNTGELFF | TGTGCCAGCAGCCAGACAACGAACACCGGGGAGCTGTTTTTT
TRBJ1-1 | TRBD1 | TRBV19 | NA | CASSIDRGQDTEAFF | TGTGCCAGTAGTATAGACAGGGGGCAAGACACTGAAGCTTTCTTT
TRBJ2-2 | NA | TRBV9 | NA | CASSVRGGTGELFF | TGTGCCAGCAGCGTAAGGGGCGGCACCGGGGAGCTGTTTTTT
TRBJ1-2 | NA | TRBV7-2 | once | CASSLGQNYGYTF | TGTGCCAGCAGCTTAGGACAGAACTATGGCTACACCTTC
TRBJ2-7 | TRBD1 | TRBV29-1 | NA | CSARTGQGTYEQYF | TGCAGCGCCCGCACGGGACAGGGAACCTACGAGCAGTACTTC
TRBJ2-1 | NA | TRBV5-8 | NA | CASSFGGVGNEQFF | TGTGCCAGCAGCTTCGGCGGGGTAGGCAATGAGCAGTTCTTC
TRBJ2-1 | TRBD2 | TRBV6-6 | once | CASSYQRESYNEQFF | TGTGCCAGCAGTTACCAGCGGGAGAGTTACAATGAGCAGTTCTTC
TRBJ1-6 | NA | TRBV18 | NA | CASSPSGSPNNSPLHF | TGTGCCAGCTCACCTAGCGGGTCCCCTAACAATTCACCCCTCCACTTT
TRBJ2-3 | TRBD2 | TRBV9 | NA | CASSPAGGRPTDTQYF | TGTGCCAGCAGCCCGGCGGGGGGGCGACCCACAGATACGCAGTATTTT
TRBJ2-7 | TRBD2 | TRBV5-6 | NA | CASTPGSGSSYEQYF | TGTGCCAGCACCCCAGGGAGCGGGAGCTCCTACGAGCAGTACTTC
TRBJ2-7 | TRBD2 | TRBV13 | NA | CASSFGLAGGPRSEQYF | TGTGCCAGCAGCTTCGGACTAGCGGGAGGGCCTAGGAGCGAGCAGTACTTC
TRBJ1-5 | TRBD1 | TRBV27 | NA | CASSLDRGQPQHF | TGTGCCAGCAGTTTGGACAGGGGCCAGCCCCAGCATTTT
TRBJ1-2 | NA | TRBV15 | once | CATSRLLGAAYGYTF | TGTGCCACCAGCAGACTCCTTGGGGCAGCCTATGGCTACACCTTC
TRBJ2-1 | TRBD1 | TRBV28 | NA | CASSPPDRSSYNEQFF | TGTGCCAGCAGTCCCCCGGACAGGAGCTCCTACAATGAGCAGTTCTTC
TRBJ1-5 | NA | TRBV4-2 | NA | CASSQESRGRGPQHF | TGTGCCAGCAGCCAAGAATCGAGGGGGAGGGGGCCCCAGCATTTT
TRBJ2-7 | NA | TRBV27 | NA | CASSSTDRAYEQYF | TGTGCCAGCAGTTCAACCGACAGAGCCTACGAGCAGTACTTC
TRBJ1-2 | TRBD1 | TRBV6-5 | NA | CASSEQGIDYGYTF | TGTGCCAGCAGTGAACAGGGGATTGACTATGGCTACACCTTC
TRBJ1-6 | NA | TRBV2 | NA | CASSEAGYNSPLHF | TGTGCCAGCAGTGAGGCAGGATATAATTCACCCCTCCACTTT
TRBJ2-7 | TRBD1 | TRBV28 | NA | CASRDRGGNEQYF | TGTGCCAGCAGGGACAGGGGTGGCAACGAGCAGTACTTC
TRBJ1-1 | TRBD1 | TRBV10-3 | NA | CAISAGQGPPTEAFF | TGTGCCATCAGTGCCGGACAGGGCCCCCCCACTGAAGCTTTCTTT
TRBJ2-7 | TRBD1 | TRBV11-3 | NA | CASSAGQGGNEQYF | TGTGCCAGCAGCGCAGGACAGGGCGGGAACGAGCAGTACTTC
TRBJ1-2 | NA | TRBV4-3 | NA | CASSQDTGAYGYTF | TGCGCCAGCAGCCAAGATACCGGAGCCTATGGCTACACCTTC
TRBJ2-1 | TRBD2 | TRBV11-2 | NA | CASSPSRASGNEQFF | TGTGCCAGCAGCCCTTCAAGGGCTAGCGGCAATGAGCAGTTCTTC
TRBJ1-2 | NA | TRBV28 | NA | CACWGVAGYTF | TGTGCCTGCTGGGGGGTGGCCGGCTACACCTTC
TRBJ2-7 | TRBD1 | TRBV7-2 | NA | CASSPGTGGFYEQYF | TGTGCCAGCAGCCCAGGGACAGGGGGCTTTTACGAGCAGTACTTC
TRBJ2-5 | TRBD1 | TRBV5-6 | once | CASSFGQGATETQYF | TGTGCCAGCAGCTTTGGACAGGGGGCAACGGAGACCCAGTACTTC
TRBJ2-7 | NA | TRBV20-1 | few | CSGGKSYEQYF | TGCAGTGGAGGGAAGTCCTACGAGCAGTACTTC
TRBJ2-5 | TRBD2 | TRBV11-3 | NA | CASSTGLAGRETQYF | TGTGCCAGCAGCACAGGACTAGCGGGTAGGGAGACCCAGTACTTC
TRBJ1-2 | NA | TRBV29-1 | NA | CSVEQALNGYTF | TGCAGCGTTGAACAGGCGTTAAATGGCTACACCTTC
TRBJ2-3 | NA | TRBV6-1 | few | CASSEASGEGADTQYF | TGTGCCAGCAGTGAAGCTTCGGGGGAGGGGGCAGATACGCAGTATTTT
TRBJ1-5 | NA | TRBV7-9 | NA | CATGASNQPQHF | TGTGCCACAGGGGCTAGCAATCAGCCCCAGCATTTT
TRBJ2-7 | TRBD1 | TRBV11-2 | NA | CASSLEFRGYEQYF | TGTGCCAGCAGCTTAGAGTTCAGGGGGTACGAGCAGTACTTC
TRBJ2-7 | TRBD2 | TRBV5-1 | NA | CASSFSTSGTYEQYF | TGCGCCAGCAGCTTTTCAACTAGCGGGACCTACGAGCAGTACTTC
TRBJ1-1 | TRBD1 | TRBV10-2 | NA | CASGTGRWHEAFF | TGCGCCAGCGGGACAGGGAGGTGGCATGAAGCTTTCTTT
TRBJ1-2 | NA | TRBV28 | NA | CASSFRGGYTF | TGTGCCAGCAGTTTCCGCGGGGGCTACACCTTC
TRBJ2-7 | TRBD2 | TRBV20-1 | NA | CRGLAGVIGYF | TGCAGGGGACTAGCGGGTGTTATAGGGTACTTC
TRBJ2-5 | NA | TRBV28 | NA | CASSPAGARLETQYF | TGTGCCAGCAGCCCTGCAGGGGCGCGACTAGAGACCCAGTACTTC
TRBJ2-6 | NA | TRBV5-4 | NA | CASSLGPSGANVLTF | TGTGCCAGCAGCTTGGGTCCGTCTGGGGCCAACGTCCTGACTTTC
TRBJ2-1 | NA | TRBV7-3 | NA | CASSLRGEQFF | TGTGCCAGCAGCCTCAGGGGCGAGCAGTTCTTC
TRBJ2-1 | NA | TRBV21-1 | NA | CASSKVPGAYNEQFF | TGTGCCAGCAGCAAAGTACCGGGGGCCTACAATGAGCAGTTCTTC
TRBJ1-2 | NA | TRBV19 | NA | CASRRSGVGVQEANYGYTF | TGTGCCAGTAGGAGGTCGGGGGTAGGGGTCCAGGAAGCTAACTATGGCTACACCTTC
TRBJ1-2 | NA | TRBV11-3 | NA | CASSLVSGYGYTF | TGTGCCAGCAGCTTAGTCTCAGGGTATGGCTACACCTTC
TRBJ2-7 | NA | TRBV7-2 | NA | CASSTQGDGEQYF | TGTGCCAGCAGCACACAGGGAGATGGCGAGCAGTACTTC
TRBJ2-1 | NA | TRBV5-4 | once | CASSLGRGEQFF | TGTGCCAGCAGCTTGGGCAGGGGTGAGCAGTTCTTC
TRBJ2-1 | NA | TRBV19 | NA | CASLEGDYNEQFF | TGTGCCAGTCTGGAGGGAGACTACAATGAGCAGTTCTTC
TRBJ1-4 | TRBD1 | TRBV19 | NA | CASSLYRGLEEKLFF | TGTGCCAGTAGTTTGTACAGGGGATTAGAGGAAAAACTGTTTTTT
TRBJ1-2 | TRBD1 | TRBV15 | NA | CATTPQGADYGYTF | TGTGCCACCACCCCGCAGGGGGCGGACTATGGCTACACCTTC